There are a few counts of the clone carrying this TCR beta chain. This sample was taken from a study of blood T cell repertoires in COVID-19. The CDR3 totals 15 residues. V lost 4 bases, J lost 6 bases, and 9 bases stayed unmatched. Germline V gene lookup returns CDR1 SGHNT and CDR2 YYREEE (reference sequence). The method was immunoSEQ multiplex PCR; TCRdb's version includes in-frame clones alone and lacks a portion of them. The sample shows under 300,000 clones, roughly 90% of them seen only once. This rearrangement joins TRBV5-4 to TRBJ2-1, with 8 bases that match TRBD2. The origin of this receptor is a woman aged 40 to 55 who had recovered from COVID-19. The sample consisted of PBMCs or T cells enriched from blood (not recorded which). DNA of the CDR3: TGTGCCAGCAGCCCAACCGGGACTAGACGCAATGAGCAGTTCTTC. As protein: CASSPTGTRRNEQFF.